A selection of T cell receptor beta chains follows, all from one sample in a study of blood T cell repertoires in COVID-19. Data came from immunoSEQ multiplex PCR; TCRdb stores just in-frame clones and leaves some out. The sample includes roughly 140,000 clones, almost 90% seen only once; the top ten take under 3%. Sequencing input: peripheral blood. The origin of the receptors is a human donor in a cohort sampled during active COVID-19. Each CDR3 is given with its conserved first and last residue. D genes are given only for firm matches. Clone size is stated in some rows and not others, as once, few, many or a class when expanded.

d_gene,abundance,j_gene,v_gene,CDR3nt,CDR3aa
NA,NA,TRBJ1-4,TRBV4-3,TGCGCCAGCAGCCAAGAGGGACGGGGGAATGAAAAACTGTTTTTT,CASSQEGRGNEKLFF
NA,NA,TRBJ2-1,TRBV6-2/TRBV6-3,TGTGCCAGCAGTATCCCTCAGGACTCTGCAATCCGCAATGAGCAGTTCTTC,CASSIPQDSAIRNEQFF
NA,NA,TRBJ2-1,TRBV9,TGTGCCAGCAGCGTAGGGATTAGCGGACCGTACAATGAGCAGTTCTTC,CASSVGISGPYNEQFF
TRBD2,NA,TRBJ2-7,TRBV2,TGTGCCAGCAGTGAATCGATACTAGCGCACAGCTCCTACGAGCAGTACTTC,CASSESILAHSSYEQYF
NA,once,TRBJ2-5,TRBV28,TGTGCCAGCAGTTTATCCGAGGACTGGAAAGAGACCCAGTACTTC,CASSLSEDWKETQYF
TRBD1,NA,TRBJ1-1,TRBV19,TGTGCCAGTAGTAGTTATATGGGACAGCAGAACACTGAAGCTTTCTTT,CASSSYMGQQNTEAFF
NA,NA,TRBJ2-2,TRBV6-4,TGTGCCAGTCGGCAGGATTCGAACACCGGGGAGCTGTTTTTT,CASRQDSNTGELFF
TRBD1,NA,TRBJ1-2,TRBV18,TGTGCCAGCTCACCCCTCAGGGGGGACAGTAACTATGGCTACACCTTC,CASSPLRGDSNYGYTF
NA,once,TRBJ2-6,TRBV2,TGTGCCAGCAGTTCGACAAGGGGTGGGGCCAACGTCCTGACTTTC,CASSSTRGGANVLTF
TRBD2,NA,TRBJ2-3,TRBV7-2,TGTGCCAGCAGCTTAGGAACGGGGGGTGGAGCGCAGTATTTT,CASSLGTGGGAQYF
NA,NA,TRBJ1-1,TRBV4-3,TGCGCCAGCAGCCAATCCGGACGGAGGGGAATGAACACTGAAGCTTTCTTT,CASSQSGRRGMNTEAFF
NA,NA,TRBJ2-7,TRBV7-9,TGTGCCAGCAGCAAGCGAGAGAGCATCTACGAGCAGTACTTC,CASSKRESIYEQYF
TRBD1,NA,TRBJ1-6,TRBV2,TGTGCCAGCGAAACAGGGGGCGGGAATTCACCCCTCCACTTT,CASETGGGNSPLHF
TRBD1,NA,TRBJ2-7,TRBV2,TGTGCCAGCAGGGGACAGGCCCCCTACGAGCAGTACTTC,CASRGQAPYEQYF
TRBD2,NA,TRBJ2-7,TRBV3-1/TRBV3-2,TGTGCCAGCAGCCAAGGTAGCGGGGTCTACGAGCAGTACTTC,CASSQGSGVYEQYF
TRBD2,NA,TRBJ2-2,TRBV7-6,TGTGCCAGCAGCAACGGACTAGTTGGCGGGGAGCTGTTTTTT,CASSNGLVGGELFF
NA,NA,TRBJ1-1,TRBV29-1,TGCAGCGCCAAGAGGGTGAACACTGAAGCTTTCTTT,CSAKRVNTEAFF
NA,NA,TRBJ2-1,TRBV27,TGTGCCAGCAGTATCCTTGGTAGCTCCTACAATGAGCAGTTCTTC,CASSILGSSYNEQFF
TRBD1,NA,TRBJ1-5,TRBV19,TGTGCCAGTAGTATAAGGACAGGAAGCAATCAGCCCCAGCATTTT,CASSIRTGSNQPQHF
TRBD1,NA,TRBJ2-3,TRBV7-3,TGTGCCAGCAGCTCCGACAGGGGGCTCACAGATACGCAGTATTTT,CASSSDRGLTDTQYF
TRBD2,NA,TRBJ2-1,TRBV24-1,TGTGCCACCAGTGAGGCCGGGACTAGCGGGGTCGATGAGCAGTTCTTC,CATSEAGTSGVDEQFF
TRBD2,NA,TRBJ2-1,TRBV11-2,TGTGCCAGCAAAGCGAGGGCTAGCGGGGGGGCCTACAATGAGCAGTTCTTC,CASKARASGGAYNEQFF
NA,NA,TRBJ1-2,TRBV29-1,TGCAGCGTTGGCCTTTCGGGGTTTCGGACCCGTGGCTACACCTTC,CSVGLSGFRTRGYTF
NA,NA,TRBJ2-5,TRBV6-5,TGTGCCAGCAGTTATCAGCGGAGCCAAGAGACCCAGTACTTC,CASSYQRSQETQYF
NA,once,TRBJ1-2,TRBV6-5,TGTGCCAGCAGTTCCCCAGGGGAGACTAACTATGGCTACACCTTC,CASSSPGETNYGYTF
TRBD2,NA,TRBJ2-3,TRBV7-9,TGTGCCAGCAGCTTAGTGTCTAGCGGGTCCACAGATACGCAGTATTTT,CASSLVSSGSTDTQYF
NA,NA,TRBJ2-2,TRBV28,TGTGCCAGCAGTTTATGGCAGGGGGGCACCGGGGAGCTGTTTTTT,CASSLWQGGTGELFF
NA,NA,TRBJ2-2,TRBV7-9,TGTGCCAGCAGCTTATTAGGGAGCACCGGGGAGCTGTTTTTT,CASSLLGSTGELFF
TRBD1,NA,TRBJ1-6,TRBV6-6,TGTGCCAGCAGTTACGGACAGGGGGGTTCACCCCTCCACTTT,CASSYGQGGSPLHF
NA,NA,TRBJ1-4,TRBV2,TGTGCCAGTACCGGGACACCTGCAACTAATGAAAAACTGTTTTTT,CASTGTPATNEKLFF
TRBD1,once,TRBJ2-2,TRBV5-1,TGCGCCAGCAGCAGTGACAGGGGTAGGAACACCGGGGAGCTGTTTTTT,CASSSDRGRNTGELFF
TRBD1,NA,TRBJ1-5,TRBV7-3,TGTGCCAGCAGCTTAGCCGGGACAGGGGATCAGCCCCAGCATTTT,CASSLAGTGDQPQHF
TRBD2,NA,TRBJ2-3,TRBV19,TGTGCCAGTAGCATCACTAGCGGGTACACAGATACGCAGTATTTT,CASSITSGYTDTQYF
NA,NA,TRBJ2-2,TRBV11-2,TGTGCCAGCAGCCAGAGACCAGGGTTCCCCGGGGAGCTGTTTTTT,CASSQRPGFPGELFF
NA,NA,TRBJ2-2,TRBV5-4,TGTGCCAGCAGCTTGGGAGTCGGGAACACCGGGGAGCTGTTTTTT,CASSLGVGNTGELFF
NA,NA,TRBJ1-6,TRBV9,TGTGCCAGCAGCGCCCGGGACACGAATAATTCACCCCTCCACTTT,CASSARDTNNSPLHF
TRBD1,NA,TRBJ1-5,TRBV4-2,TGTGCCAGCAGCCAAACAGACAGGGGGGATCAGCCCCAGCATTTT,CASSQTDRGDQPQHF
TRBD1,NA,TRBJ2-1,TRBV18,TGTGCCAGCTCACCAACGACAGGGGCCTACAATGAGCAGTTCTTC,CASSPTTGAYNEQFF
NA,once,TRBJ1-5,TRBV27,TGTGCCAGCAGTTTATCTAGGCAGGAAGGAAATCAGCCCCAGCATTTT,CASSLSRQEGNQPQHF
TRBD2,NA,TRBJ2-7,TRBV7-2,TGTGCCAGCAGCTTACTAGCGGGAGCGTACGAGCAGTACTTC,CASSLLAGAYEQYF
TRBD1,once,TRBJ2-1,TRBV6-6,TGTGCCAGCAGTTACTCGGGACAGGGGTACAATGAGCAGTTCTTC,CASSYSGQGYNEQFF
TRBD1,NA,TRBJ1-1,TRBV28,TGTGCCAGCAGTTCCCTGGACAGGGGAAATATGAACACTGAAGCTTTCTTT,CASSSLDRGNMNTEAFF
NA,NA,TRBJ1-2,TRBV9,TGTGCCAGCAGCGCCAGGGGCCCTGCGTACGATGGCTACACCTTC,CASSARGPAYDGYTF
NA,NA,TRBJ1-2,TRBV24-1,TGTGCCACCAGTGACCCCGCGGTGGGGGGACGGGACTATGGCTACACCTTC,CATSDPAVGGRDYGYTF
TRBD1,once,TRBJ2-2,TRBV4-1,TGCGCCAGCAGCCCCGGCGGAGGACAGGGGGCTATAACCGGGGAGCTGTTTTTT,CASSPGGGQGAITGELFF
NA,NA,TRBJ2-7,TRBV29-1,TGCAGCGTTGCCAGGGATGGTGGATTCTACGAGCAGTACTTC,CSVARDGGFYEQYF
NA,NA,TRBJ2-1,TRBV5-1,TGCGCCAGCAGCTCGGGACTCTGGGATGAGCAGTTCTTC,CASSSGLWDEQFF
TRBD1,NA,TRBJ1-2,TRBV27,TGTGCCAGCAGTTTACTCGGCATAAGACAGGGCGGTGGTAGTCGCTACACCTTC,CASSLLGIRQGGGSRYTF
TRBD2,NA,TRBJ2-7,TRBV5-6,TGTGCCAGCAGTTTTGGGACTAGGAGGGCATACGAGCAGTACTTC,CASSFGTRRAYEQYF
NA,NA,TRBJ2-7,TRBV6-6,TGTGCCAGCAGGTGGGGCAGTACCTCCTCCTACGAGCAGTACTTC,CASRWGSTSSYEQYF
NA,NA,TRBJ1-2,TRBV6-2/TRBV6-3,TGTGCCAGCAGTTACGGGAGGGACGGTGGCTACACCTTC,CASSYGRDGGYTF
TRBD1,NA,TRBJ1-1,TRBV28,TGTGCCAGCAGACCCGGGACAGTGGGAGCTTTCTTT,CASRPGTVGAFF
TRBD2,NA,TRBJ2-3,TRBV4-2,TGTGCCAGCAGCCAAGTGTTGAGAGTAGCGGGAGGGCAGGCAGATACGCAGTATTTT,CASSQVLRVAGGQADTQYF
NA,NA,TRBJ2-7,TRBV27,TGTGCCAGCAGTTTATCCGCGGATTACGAGCAGTACTTC,CASSLSADYEQYF